One and the same sample provided the 5 T cell receptor beta chains below, sequenced in a study of cytomegalovirus exposure and HLA in healthy donors (dated by TCRdb to about 2017). Library prep was done by the immunoSEQ multiplex PCR assay. A mixture of 60 forward primers for TCR Vbeta segments and 13 reverse primers for TCR Jbeta segments was used in the multiplex PCR. This is the immuneACCESS table as TCRdb keeps it, with only in-frame sequences that have V and J called. A part of the clones is gone; compared with another copy, unresolved V genes explain less than half, and the rest is unexplained. For this sample, the table gives 200,000 or so clones. The leading ten clones occupy roughly 0.74% of the sample. Source material: PBMCs. The source of these receptors is a boy aged 10-17 years in good health and CMV-seronegative.

CDR3 in DNA: TGTGCCAGCAGAACCCGCGGGGAAGCTAACTATGGCTACACCTTC. Translated, it gives CASRTRGEANYGYTF. The V and J genes are TRBV5-6 and TRBJ1-2, with D hard to call. The CDR3 length is 15 residues. Trimming pared 5 bases from V and 0 bases from J, leaving 14 bases between. Looked up from germline, CDR1 is SGHDT and CDR2 is YYEEEE.

This chain uses TRBV9 with TRBJ2-3; 13 positions match TRBD2. Germline V gene data show CDR1 as SGDLS and CDR2 as YYNGEE. V was pared by 3 bases and J by 6 bases, with 10 bases of the junction left unmatched. This CDR3 is 17 amino acids long. The CDR3 bases are TGTGCCAGCAGCGAAACCACTAGCGGGGGGGCGGTGGATACGCAGTATTTT. This sequence encodes CASSETTSGGAVDTQYF.

The chain combines TRBV19 with TRBJ2-2; 8 nucleotides match TRBD2. Germline V gene lookup returns CDR1 LNHDA and CDR2 SQIVND (reference sequence). The length of the CDR3 is 14 residues. Losses at the gene ends were 1 base for V and 5 bases for J; bases not matched to a gene: 0. The CDR3 protein is CASSIAGGTGELFF. The CDR3 DNA follows: TGTGCCAGTAGTATAGCGGGGGGGACCGGGGAGCTGTTTTTT.

The rearrangement joins TRBV19 to TRBJ2-6; 8 nucleotides match TRBD1. The CDR3 is made up of 19 amino acids. Germline lookup yields CDR1 LNHDA and CDR2 SQIVND (reference sequence). J gave up 0 bases and V 4 bases, and 11 bases lay outside the gene matches. CDR3: CASSTSPGGGSSGANVLTF. The CDR3 DNA follows: TGTGCCAGTAGTACTTCCCCAGGGGGCGGAAGCTCTGGGGCCAACGTCCTGACTTTC.

This chain connects TRBV19 to TRBJ1-2, with 7 bases matching TRBD1. V shed 7 bases, J shed 4 bases, and the junction held 6 bases outside the gene matches. This CDR3 comprises 13 residues. Germline V gene sequence: CDR1 LNHDA, CDR2 SQIVND (reference sequence). CDR3 loop: CASKGAFIYGYTF. In DNA, the CDR3 is TGTGCCAGTAAGGGGGCCTTCATCTATGGCTACACCTTC.